These 5 T cell receptor beta chains were sequenced from one sample in a study of breast tumors, draining lymph nodes, adjacent tissues. TCRdb itself ran the multiplex PCR reads through MiXCR, one entry per CDR3 protein. The top ten hold 0.85% to 1.3% of the sample, which has 250,000 or so distinct CDR3 sequences, roughly 30% seen once. Samples came from axillary lymph nodes draining the breast cancer. Sequences were obtained from axillary lymph node tissue. Receptors originate from a female donor with breast cancer. Some clones in this sample may be carry-over from other donors' samples.

This clonotype was picked up many times. This chain joins TRBV2 and TRBJ2-1, with TRBD1 matching over 9 bases. Germline CDR1 and CDR2: SNHLY and FYNNEI. V was clipped by 3 bases and J by 4 bases; unmatched bases: 1. The CDR3 sequence is 14 residues long. CDR3 nucleotide sequence: TGTGCCAGCAGTGAGGGGACAGGGTACAATGAGCAGTTCTTC. Translating gives CASSEGTGYNEQFF.

This clonotype was detected only a few times. A read error may be the cause here, since a much bigger clone is one base away. This CDR3 reads CSGGGASTGELFF. As DNA, the CDR3 is TGCAGTGGAGGGGGCGCAAGCACCGGGGAGCTGTTTTTT. The V call is TRBV20-1, the J call TRBJ2-2, with 7 nucleotides matching TRBD1. The CDR3 is made up of 13 amino acids. In germline, CDR1 is DFQATT, CDR2 SNEGSKA (reference sequence). Trimming took 7 bases from V and 4 from J; bases not matched to a gene: 6.

This clonotype was observed many times. The chain recombines TRBV20-1 with TRBJ2-1; D is possibly TRBD2 (6 bases). CDR3 size: 16 residues. V lost 0 bases and J 2 bases, leaving 14 bases between the germline ends. Germline CDR1 DFQATT, CDR2 SNEGSKA (reference sequence). Here the CDR3 reads CSARDQLALTYNEQFF. The DNA of the CDR3 is TGCAGTGCTAGAGATCAGCTAGCGTTGACCTACAATGAGCAGTTCTTC.

Note on this clonotype: A read error is possible here, since a much larger clone lies one base away. J is TRBJ1-5 and V is TRBV12-3 or TRBV12-4, with D possibly TRBD1 on 5 matching bases. The CDR3 is 13 amino acids. The germline V and J ends were trimmed by 8 bases and 5 bases, with 13 bases remaining between them. The CDR3 loop reads CASQPGADQPQHF. DNA for the CDR3: TGTGCCAGCCAACCTGGGGCGGATCAGCCCCAGCATTTT.

This clonotype was seen ten or more times. V gene TRBV5-1 combines with J gene TRBJ2-7; D is ambiguous. Between the trimmed V and J ends, which lost 1 base and 0 bases, there was a span of 8 bases. The CDR3 spans 14 residues. The germline gives CDR1 SGHRS, CDR2 YFSETQ. The CDR3 DNA follows: TGCGCCAGCAGCTTGACAGCCGACTCCTACGAGCAGTACTTC. Translation gives CASSLTADSYEQYF.